What follows describes a single T cell receptor (beta chain). Its cognate antigen has yet to be identified. No qualities accompany the bases; no much larger clone lies one base away. For sequencing of the TCRbeta CDR3 region, genomic DNA was extracted from the sorted cells. The immunoSEQ Assay was used to sequence the TCRbeta CDR3 regions. The immuneACCESS repertoire file appears here via TCRdb, limited to in-frame rearrangements. These files lack a portion of the clones; in checked studies, under half of the deficit traces to unresolved V genes, and the cause of the others is not known. The sample table holds 15,000 to 20,000 clones, of which around three quarters were seen once. The ten largest clones capture about 16% of the sample. The sample originates from a study of OX40 agonist ivuxolimab in advanced cancers. Background for the entire study: Ivuxolimab was an agonistic, fully human IgG2 monoclonal antibody directed against OX40 (CD134), a costimulatory receptor. Intravenous ivuxolimab was administered to patients every 2 weeks at six dose levels: 0.01, 0.1, 0.3, 1.5, 3 and 10 mg/kg. Among the roughly 52 dose-escalation patients, about 20 had hepatocellular carcinoma, roughly 15 melanoma, 9 renal cell carcinoma and 9 head and neck cancer. A male proportion of 75% to 85% and a mean age of approximately 62 years, ranging from roughly 23 to 80, were recorded for the dose-escalation cohort. Prior anti-PD-1, anti-PD-L1 or anti-CTLA-4 therapy was permitted, and checkpoint inhibitors had been received by about 44% of dose-escalation patients. Partial responses occurred in three dose-escalation patients: two with cutaneous melanoma and one with hepatocellular carcinoma. Peripheral TCRbeta sequencing aimed to test whether ivuxolimab altered TCR sequence diversity and caused clonal T-cell expansion. The monotherapy dose-escalation portion (N of about 50 patients) of the phase I ivuxolimab trial is reported in the paper.

Deletion took 6 bases off V and 3 bases off J, with a span of 12 bases between the germline ends. Reading from cysteine to phenylalanine, the CDR3 counts 13 amino acids. Left in the record is the CDR3 DNA by itself, 39 bases read in frame from the first base. The germline V gene yields ENHRY for CDR1 and SYGVKD for CDR2. Patients with a history of autoimmune disease or receiving systemic immunosuppression were excluded from the trial. Peripheral blood for TCR sequencing was collected from all dose cohorts at baseline, on cycle 4 day 1, and on cycle 7 day 1. The samples were taken from a phase I, first-in-human, multicenter, open-label dose-escalation trial of ivuxolimab. Adults with locally advanced or metastatic head and neck squamous cell, hepatocellular, melanoma or renal cell carcinoma were enrolled in the trial. Before TCR sequencing, CD4+ and CD8+ T cells were separately sorted from peripheral blood.

Overall study outcomes, separate from this receptor: At doses of 0.1 to 3.0 mg/kg, clonal expansion of both CD4+ and CD8+ blood T cells was observed from baseline to week 6. In partial responders in the 0.1-3.0 mg/kg groups, normalized peripheral clonal expansion was found to be among the lowest, especially among CD8+ T cells. Low levels of normalized T-cell clonal expansion were also shown by some nonresponding patients. The antigen specificity of the peripheral T cells that underwent clonal expansion was not determined. After ivuxolimab, more expanded clones were found on average in CD8+ T cells than in CD4+ T cells.

The chain is made from TRBV10-3 and TRBJ2-7, with no confident D gene call. This material consisted of CD4+ or CD8+ T cells sorted from blood, taken in a trial of the OX40 agonist ivuxolimab. This TCR derives from an adult with an advanced solid tumor such as melanoma, head and neck, liver or kidney cancer. The nucleotide sequence reads TGTGCCATCAGCAACCTAGAGATCTACGAGCAGTACTTC. The encoded protein is CAISNLEIYEQYF.